This T cell receptor (beta chain) is drawn from a study of blood T cell repertoires in COVID-19. Study at large: Italy, Spain and the United States were the sources of the convalescent and acute COVID-19 samples.

TCRdb's table, derived via immunoSEQ multiplex PCR, lists solely in-frame clones and lacks some. The data show more than 300,000 clones, approximately 82% seen once. The CDR3 is 16 amino acids. Germline trimming cut 0 bases from V and 7 bases from J; bases unmatched to any gene: 7. Germline V CDR1 and CDR2: MGHRA, YSYEKL. The sample comprised peripheral blood. The receptor's source is a woman in her 50s with acute or convalescent COVID-19. The chain employs TRBV4-1 and TRBJ1-2; 11 bases match TRBD1. CDR3 amino acids: CASSQEGRDRGGGYTF. DNA of the CDR3: TGCGCCAGCAGCCAAGAAGGTCGGGACAGGGGGGGTGGCTACACCTTC.